A single sample is the source of the 8 T cell receptor beta chains below, sequenced in a study of blood T cell repertoires in COVID-19. Clones were read by immunoSEQ multiplex PCR, and TCRdb kept only the in-frame ones, dropping some. The sample has roughly 100,000 clones; around 74% are singletons. Sequencing was done on a sample of peripheral blood. The receptors come from a woman aged 80 or older with active or convalescent COVID-19.

A single count supports this clone. The CDR3 sequence is CASSWNRGQGADTQYF. The CDR3 nucleotides are TGCGCCAGCAGCTGGAACCGAGGACAGGGGGCAGATACGCAGTATTTT. The chain has TRBV5-1 and TRBJ2-3; 10 bases match TRBD1. After removal of 3 bases from V and 4 bases from J, the junction contained 8 bases not matched to a gene. The CDR3 extends over 16 amino acids. Germline assignment: CDR1 SGHRS and CDR2 YFSETQ.

The J gene is TRBJ2-3, the V gene TRBV7-2; TRBD2 might be the D (6 bases). V gave up 3 bases and J gave up 7 bases, with 14 bases separating them. Looked up from germline, CDR1 is SGHTA and CDR2 is FQGNSA. The CDR3 is 14 amino acids. This CDR3 is CASSFSGVSNTQYF. CDR3 in DNA: TGTGCCAGCAGCTTCTCGGGGGTCTCAAATACGCAGTATTTT.

The chain carries TRBV2 and TRBJ2-7; 8 nucleotides match TRBD1. With 5 bases clipped from V and 9 bases from J, the junction kept 9 bases outside the gene matches. Germline loops: CDR1 SNHLY, CDR2 FYNNEI. The CDR3 has 13 residues. The CDR3 DNA is TGTGCCAGCAGTATGGGACAGGACGGAAGGCAGTACTTC. Translated, it gives CASSMGQDGRQYF.

This chain links TRBV10-3 with TRBJ2-2, with D possibly matching TRBD1 (6 bases). The CDR3 runs to 15 residues. From germline, CDR1 is ENHRY and CDR2 SYGVKD. The V end lost 1 base, the J end lost 2 bases, and 8 bases lay between the germline ends. The CDR3 region has the DNA TGTGCCATCAGTGAGTGGGGACAAAACACCGGGGAGCTGTTTTTT. Residues: CAISEWGQNTGELFF.

V and J are TRBV18 and TRBJ2-1; possibly TRBD2 for D (6 bases). In germline, CDR1 is KGHSH, CDR2 LQKENI. CDR3 length: 13 residues. Trimming pared 3 bases from V and 8 bases from J, leaving 11 bases between. In nucleotides, the CDR3 is TGTGCCAGCTCACCGCTGGAGGGGCATGAGCAGTTCTTC. This sequence encodes CASSPLEGHEQFF. Full variable domain (rest looked up from reference TRBV18 and TRBJ2-1): NAGVMQNPRHLVRRRGQEARLRCSPMKGHSHVYWYRQLPEEGLKFMVYLQKENIIDESGMPKERFSAEFPKEGPSILRIQQVVRGDSAAYFCASSPLEGHEQFFGPGTRLTVL.

The chain employs TRBV10-3 and TRBJ2-2; TRBD1 is a possible D gene (7 bases). The germline CDR1 and CDR2 sequences are ENHRY and SYGVKD. CDR3 length equals 16 residues. Deletions cut 6 bases from V and 0 bases from J, with 14 bases between. CDR3 sequence (DNA): TGTGCCATCAGGAAGGGGGGACAGTCGAACACCGGGGAGCTGTTTTTT. Translating gives CAIRKGGQSNTGELFF.

The chain has TRBV30 and TRBJ2-7; possible D gene TRBD1, 5 bases. V was cut by 0 bases and J by 11 bases, with 14 bases left in between. The CDR3 sequence is 12 residues long. Germline V gene sequence: CDR1 GTSNPN, CDR2 SVGIG (reference sequence). CDR3 amino acids: CAWSVLRGHKYF. CDR3 nucleotides: TGTGCCTGGAGTGTACTGCGTGGACATAAGTACTTC.

This clone appeared a few times. The chain has TRBV19 and TRBJ1-3, with no clear D. V lost 2 bases and J 0 bases, leaving 11 bases between the germline ends. The germline gives CDR1 LNHDA, CDR2 SQIVND (reference sequence). The CDR3 runs to 16 residues. The CDR3 nucleotides read TGTGCCAGTAGTATAACCGGAGTGGACTCTGGAAACACCATATATTTT. Its protein is CASSITGVDSGNTIYF.